The rows below give T cell receptor beta chains drawn from one sample of a study of blood T cell repertoires in COVID-19. The repertoire was sequenced with immunoSEQ multiplex PCR; TCRdb's copy has only in-frame clones and lacks some. Of roughly 410,000 clones in the sample, approximately 91% were seen once. Material: peripheral blood. The receptors here all came from a woman in her thirties or forties with COVID-19, enrolled during active disease. The CDR3 runs from the conserved cysteine through the conserved F or W. The D gene is left open where the match is weak. Expanded clones are given a class, and other clones once, few, many or no size at all.

d_gene: NA; v_gene: TRBV20-1; abundance: NA; j_gene: TRBJ1-2; CDR3aa: CSAENYGYTF; CDR3nt: TGCAGTGCGGAGAACTATGGCTACACCTTC
d_gene: TRBD1; v_gene: TRBV14; abundance: once; j_gene: TRBJ2-7; CDR3aa: CASSRGQGTYEQYF; CDR3nt: TGTGCCAGCAGCCGCGGACAGGGCACCTACGAGCAGTACTTC
d_gene: NA; v_gene: TRBV12-3/TRBV12-4; abundance: NA; j_gene: TRBJ1-2; CDR3aa: CASSLLAGAGYTF; CDR3nt: TGTGCCAGCAGTTTGTTGGCAGGGGCTGGCTACACCTTC
d_gene: NA; v_gene: TRBV7-2; abundance: NA; j_gene: TRBJ1-6; CDR3aa: CASSFGGSRSYNSPLHF; CDR3nt: TGTGCCAGCAGCTTTGGCGGGTCGAGGTCCTATAATTCACCCCTCCACTTT
d_gene: TRBD1; v_gene: TRBV6-5; abundance: few; j_gene: TRBJ1-5; CDR3aa: CASSHGQGSQPQHF; CDR3nt: TGTGCCAGCAGTCACGGACAGGGTAGTCAGCCCCAGCATTTT
d_gene: NA; v_gene: TRBV7-9; abundance: NA; j_gene: TRBJ1-4; CDR3aa: CASSLSTAPNEKLFF; CDR3nt: TGTGCCAGCAGCTTGTCAACAGCCCCGAATGAAAAACTGTTTTTT
d_gene: TRBD2; v_gene: TRBV7-9; abundance: once; j_gene: TRBJ2-7; CDR3aa: CASSSTSGRDEQYF; CDR3nt: TGTGCCAGCAGCTCGACTAGCGGGAGGGACGAGCAGTACTTC
d_gene: TRBD1; v_gene: TRBV5-1; abundance: NA; j_gene: TRBJ2-7; CDR3aa: CASSLVSRGQRFYEQYF; CDR3nt: TGCGCCAGCAGCTTGGTATCTCGGGGACAGAGGTTCTACGAGCAGTACTTC
d_gene: NA; v_gene: TRBV28; abundance: few; j_gene: TRBJ1-2; CDR3aa: CASILSGAVGYTF; CDR3nt: TGTGCCAGCATCCTATCAGGGGCGGTTGGCTACACCTTC
d_gene: NA; v_gene: TRBV12-5; abundance: NA; j_gene: TRBJ1-1; CDR3aa: CASGLGGGMNTEAFF; CDR3nt: TGTGCTAGTGGTTTGGGAGGAGGGATGAACACTGAAGCTTTCTTT
d_gene: TRBD1; v_gene: TRBV7-8; abundance: once; j_gene: TRBJ1-2; CDR3aa: CASSLEDRGYGYTF; CDR3nt: TGTGCCAGCAGCCTAGAGGACAGGGGGTATGGCTACACCTTC
d_gene: NA; v_gene: TRBV9; abundance: NA; j_gene: TRBJ2-1; CDR3aa: CASSVTSQNNEQFF; CDR3nt: TGTGCCAGCAGCGTAACTAGCCAGAACAATGAGCAGTTCTTC
d_gene: TRBD2; v_gene: TRBV19; abundance: NA; j_gene: TRBJ2-1; CDR3aa: CASSIGGLAGGGRQFF; CDR3nt: TGTGCCAGTAGTATAGGGGGACTAGCGGGAGGGGGTCGGCAGTTCTTC
d_gene: TRBD1; v_gene: TRBV19; abundance: NA; j_gene: TRBJ1-3; CDR3aa: CASPGQGAGNTIYF; CDR3nt: TGTGCCAGTCCGGGACAGGGGGCTGGAAACACCATATATTTT
d_gene: TRBD1; v_gene: TRBV6-5; abundance: NA; j_gene: TRBJ1-6; CDR3aa: CASSQGSYNSPLHF; CDR3nt: TGTGCCAGCTCACAGGGGTCCTATAATTCACCCCTCCACTTT
d_gene: NA; v_gene: TRBV19; abundance: NA; j_gene: TRBJ1-5; CDR3aa: CASSIDEDRPQHF; CDR3nt: TGTGCCAGTAGTATAGATGAGGACAGGCCCCAGCATTTT
d_gene: TRBD1; v_gene: TRBV10-3; abundance: NA; j_gene: TRBJ1-6; CDR3aa: CAISVGTAWGSPLHF; CDR3nt: TGTGCCATCAGTGTAGGGACAGCCTGGGGTTCACCCCTCCACTTT
d_gene: NA; v_gene: TRBV6-5; abundance: NA; j_gene: TRBJ1-5; CDR3aa: CASILGQPNQPQHF; CDR3nt: TGTGCCAGCATTCTTGGACAGCCCAATCAGCCCCAGCATTTT
d_gene: NA; v_gene: TRBV5-1; abundance: NA; j_gene: TRBJ2-6; CDR3aa: CASSLGGNSGANVLTF; CDR3nt: TGCGCCAGCAGCTTGGGAGGAAACTCTGGGGCCAACGTCCTGACTTTC
d_gene: NA; v_gene: TRBV5-4; abundance: NA; j_gene: TRBJ2-7; CDR3aa: CASTAGGGGPYEQYF; CDR3nt: TGTGCCAGCACAGCCGGGGGTGGAGGCCCCTACGAGCAGTACTTC
d_gene: NA; v_gene: TRBV14; abundance: NA; j_gene: TRBJ1-6; CDR3aa: CASSQESDNSPLHF; CDR3nt: TGTGCCAGCAGCCAAGAATCGGATAATTCACCCCTCCACTTT
d_gene: NA; v_gene: TRBV7-3; abundance: NA; j_gene: TRBJ1-6; CDR3aa: CASSLRGQNNSPLHF; CDR3nt: TGTGCCAGCAGCTTACGAGGACAGAATAATTCACCCCTCCACTTT
d_gene: TRBD1; v_gene: TRBV4-2; abundance: once; j_gene: TRBJ1-1; CDR3aa: CASSHHTGTGGLNTEAFF; CDR3nt: TGTGCCAGCAGCCATCATACCGGGACAGGGGGCTTAAACACTGAAGCTTTCTTT
d_gene: NA; v_gene: TRBV6-4; abundance: NA; j_gene: TRBJ1-2; CDR3aa: CASSQIPGRRGSGYTF; CDR3nt: TGTGCCAGCAGTCAAATACCGGGACGTAGGGGGTCCGGCTACACCTTC
d_gene: NA; v_gene: TRBV7-8; abundance: NA; j_gene: TRBJ1-1; CDR3aa: CASTANRENTEAFF; CDR3nt: TGTGCCAGCACTGCTAACAGAGAGAACACTGAAGCTTTCTTT
d_gene: NA; v_gene: TRBV19; abundance: NA; j_gene: TRBJ1-5; CDR3aa: CASSIGNQPQHF; CDR3nt: TGTGCCAGTAGTATCGGGAATCAGCCCCAGCATTTT
d_gene: TRBD1; v_gene: TRBV7-8; abundance: NA; j_gene: TRBJ2-2; CDR3aa: CASSSAATGTGKAGELFF; CDR3nt: TGTGCCAGCAGCTCCGCAGCCACCGGGACAGGGAAGGCCGGGGAGCTGTTTTTT
d_gene: NA; v_gene: TRBV7-9; abundance: NA; j_gene: TRBJ1-1; CDR3aa: CASSLNPGLGNTEAFF; CDR3nt: TGTGCCAGCAGCTTAAATCCCGGTCTTGGGAACACTGAAGCTTTCTTT
d_gene: NA; v_gene: TRBV9; abundance: NA; j_gene: TRBJ2-2; CDR3aa: CASSAMSQGYTGELFF; CDR3nt: TGTGCCAGCAGCGCAATGTCACAGGGATACACCGGGGAGCTGTTTTTT
d_gene: NA; v_gene: TRBV18; abundance: once; j_gene: TRBJ1-5; CDR3aa: CASSPDEDQPQHF; CDR3nt: TGTGCCAGCTCACCAGACGAGGATCAGCCCCAGCATTTT
d_gene: TRBD1; v_gene: TRBV6-5; abundance: NA; j_gene: TRBJ1-5; CDR3aa: CASRDRDSQPQHF; CDR3nt: TGTGCCAGTCGGGACAGGGACAGTCAGCCCCAGCATTTT
d_gene: TRBD1; v_gene: TRBV28; abundance: NA; j_gene: TRBJ1-5; CDR3aa: CASSQPGQGAGQPQHF; CDR3nt: TGTGCCAGCAGTCAGCCGGGACAGGGGGCCGGTCAGCCCCAGCATTTT
d_gene: NA; v_gene: TRBV7-9; abundance: NA; j_gene: TRBJ1-1; CDR3aa: CASVPGNTEAFF; CDR3nt: TGTGCCAGCGTTCCAGGAAACACTGAAGCTTTCTTT
d_gene: NA; v_gene: TRBV14; abundance: NA; j_gene: TRBJ2-7; CDR3aa: CASSQVNRRGLAYEQYF; CDR3nt: TGTGCCAGCAGCCAAGTGAATAGGCGGGGGCTAGCCTACGAGCAGTACTTC
d_gene: NA; v_gene: TRBV2; abundance: NA; j_gene: TRBJ2-5; CDR3aa: CASRDRGETQYF; CDR3nt: TGTGCCAGCAGGGACAGAGGGGAGACCCAGTACTTC
d_gene: NA; v_gene: TRBV28; abundance: NA; j_gene: TRBJ2-7; CDR3aa: CASTRSLPYEQYF; CDR3nt: TGTGCCAGCACCCGTTCACTCCCCTACGAGCAGTACTTC
d_gene: TRBD1; v_gene: TRBV5-1; abundance: once; j_gene: TRBJ1-5; CDR3aa: CASSWGPDRGEGQPQHF; CDR3nt: TGCGCCAGCAGCTGGGGACCGGACAGGGGTGAAGGTCAGCCCCAGCATTTT
d_gene: TRBD1; v_gene: TRBV3-1/TRBV3-2; abundance: NA; j_gene: TRBJ1-2; CDR3aa: CASSQLGQGAYGYTF; CDR3nt: TGTGCCAGCAGCCAACTTGGACAGGGGGCCTATGGCTACACCTTC
d_gene: TRBD2; v_gene: TRBV30; abundance: once; j_gene: TRBJ2-1; CDR3aa: CAWSVSGRDINEQFF; CDR3nt: TGTGCCTGGAGTGTTAGCGGGAGAGATATCAATGAGCAGTTCTTC
d_gene: TRBD2; v_gene: TRBV4-3; abundance: NA; j_gene: TRBJ2-7; CDR3aa: CASSQDRDSGNEQYF; CDR3nt: TGCGCCAGCAGCCAAGATCGGGATAGCGGGAACGAGCAGTACTTC
d_gene: TRBD2; v_gene: TRBV24-1; abundance: NA; j_gene: TRBJ2-3; CDR3aa: CATSDHSSGGTDTQYF; CDR3nt: TGTGCCACCAGTGATCATTCGTCGGGAGGAACAGATACGCAGTATTTT
d_gene: NA; v_gene: TRBV2; abundance: NA; j_gene: TRBJ1-5; CDR3aa: CASSDRGGQPQHF; CDR3nt: TGTGCCAGCAGTGACAGAGGAGGTCAGCCCCAGCATTTT
d_gene: NA; v_gene: TRBV5-6; abundance: once; j_gene: TRBJ1-1; CDR3aa: CASSFYGTPTEAFF; CDR3nt: TGTGCCAGCAGCTTTTACGGGACACCAACTGAAGCTTTCTTT
d_gene: NA; v_gene: TRBV19; abundance: once; j_gene: TRBJ2-2; CDR3aa: CASQLTGSYTGELFF; CDR3nt: TGTGCCAGCCAATTGACCGGGTCCTACACCGGGGAGCTGTTTTTT
d_gene: TRBD1; v_gene: TRBV18; abundance: NA; j_gene: TRBJ1-1; CDR3aa: CASSPQGAGTEAFF; CDR3nt: TGTGCCAGCTCACCGCAGGGGGCGGGAACTGAAGCTTTCTTT
d_gene: TRBD1; v_gene: TRBV9; abundance: NA; j_gene: TRBJ1-6; CDR3aa: CASSVEGQGASPLHF; CDR3nt: TGTGCCAGCAGCGTAGAAGGACAGGGGGCTTCACCCCTCCACTTT
d_gene: TRBD1; v_gene: TRBV4-3; abundance: NA; j_gene: TRBJ1-1; CDR3aa: CASSQDMFQGAEGAFF; CDR3nt: TGCGCCAGCAGCCAAGATATGTTCCAGGGGGCGGAAGGTGCTTTCTTT
d_gene: TRBD1; v_gene: TRBV10-3; abundance: NA; j_gene: TRBJ1-4; CDR3aa: CAISGQGNEKLFF; CDR3nt: TGTGCCATCAGTGGACAGGGGAACGAAAAACTGTTTTTT